The entry below describes one T cell receptor beta chain. Assay used: immunoSEQ multiplex PCR; TCRdb lists only in-frame clones, some missing. Among about 130,000 clones listed, 80% to 90% were seen once. The source of the sample is a study of blood T cell repertoires in COVID-19. Study at large: Collection of acute and convalescent COVID-19 samples took place in the United States, Italy and Spain.

The V end lost 0 bases, the J end lost 2 bases, and 10 bases lay between the germline ends. This CDR3 has 15 residues. Germline values: CDR1 SGHRS, CDR2 YFSETQ. The J gene is TRBJ2-3, the V gene TRBV5-1, with D maybe TRBD1 (6 bases). Sequencing was performed on PBMCs or T cells enriched from blood (not recorded which). The TCR sequence derives from a woman aged 45-65 years who had recovered from COVID-19. The CDR3 reads CASSLVGQTTDTQYF. In DNA, the CDR3 is TGCGCCAGCAGCTTGGTTGGACAGACCACAGATACGCAGTATTTT.